These T cell receptor beta chains were read from a single sample in a study of control samples from healthy donors and cancer patients. Here immunoSEQ multiplex PCR was the method, and the copy in TCRdb shows in-frame clones only, minus some. The data show some 120,000 clones, roughly nine tenths seen once. Material: blood. The receptors come from a man between 50 and 59 years old in good health. Both conserved end residues are part of each CDR3. The D gene is left open where the match is weak. Size tells how often a clone was seen (once, few, many) or the class of an expanded clone, and some rows leave it out.

.,TRBJ1-3,.,TRBV3-1/TRBV3-2,TGTGCCAGCAGCCAAGATGCAGCGGGACGGATTGGAAACACCATATATTTT,CASSQDAAGRIGNTIYF
.,TRBJ2-7,TRBD1,TRBV7-6,TGTGCCAGCAGTTTCGCCCGCGACAGGGTCGACGAGCAGTACTTC,CASSFARDRVDEQYF
once,TRBJ2-3,TRBD2,TRBV28,TGTGCCAGCAGATTAGCGGGGGACACCACAGATACGCAGTATTTT,CASRLAGDTTDTQYF
.,TRBJ2-7,TRBD1,TRBV6-5,TGTGCCATCGGGGACAGGTCCTACGAGCAGTACTTC,CAIGDRSYEQYF
once,TRBJ2-1,.,TRBV29-1,TGCAGCGTTGTCCCCTACAATGAGCAGTTCTTC,CSVVPYNEQFF
.,TRBJ2-7,.,TRBV27,TGTGCCAGCAGTTCCGGTTCCTCAGGGGTTTTTGGGAACGAGCAGTACTTC,CASSSGSSGVFGNEQYF
.,TRBJ1-1,TRBD1,TRBV10-2,TGCGCCAGCAGTGGCCAGGGGGCGTGGGAAGCTTTCTTT,CASSGQGAWEAFF
.,TRBJ2-3,.,TRBV5-4,TGTGCCAGCAGCCCAGGGCCCTCGGCAGATACGCAGTATTTT,CASSPGPSADTQYF
.,TRBJ2-7,TRBD2,TRBV29-1,TGCAGCGTCGCAAAACGACTAGCGGGGGGCTTGGGTTACGAGCAGTACTTC,CSVAKRLAGGLGYEQYF
.,TRBJ2-7,.,TRBV5-1,TGCGCCAGCAGCTTCGAGGGGCGAGGCGAGCAGTACTTC,CASSFEGRGEQYF
.,TRBJ1-6,TRBD1,TRBV7-9,TGTGCCAGCAGCCTAGTTGGGTTAGGACAGGGGAATTCACCCCTCCACTTT,CASSLVGLGQGNSPLHF
.,TRBJ2-5,.,TRBV2,TGTGCCAGCAGTGAATGGGGGCGGGCGGGGACCCAGTACTTC,CASSEWGRAGTQYF
.,TRBJ2-1,.,TRBV28,TGTGCCAGCAGCCCTTTAATCGCGGGGAAGTACAATGAGCAGTTCTTC,CASSPLIAGKYNEQFF
.,TRBJ1-6,.,TRBV4-3,TGCGCCAGCAGCCAAGATGGGGGTTATAATTCACCCCTCCACTTT,CASSQDGGYNSPLHF
.,TRBJ1-2,.,TRBV7-2,TGTGCCAGCAGCCGGGGCGGGATTGGGTATGGCTACACCTTC,CASSRGGIGYGYTF
.,TRBJ2-3,.,TRBV4-1,TGCGCCAGCAGCCAAGATCTCAATTTCCTGCTCACAGATACGCAGTATTTT,CASSQDLNFLLTDTQYF
.,TRBJ1-4,.,TRBV15,TGTGCCACCAGCAGCGGGACGGTGGGAGATGAAAAACTGTTTTTT,CATSSGTVGDEKLFF
.,TRBJ1-1,TRBD1,TRBV9,TGTGCCAGCAGCAGCCTACAGGGGGAAACTGAAGCTTTCTTT,CASSSLQGETEAFF
.,TRBJ2-1,TRBD1,TRBV2,TGTGCCAGCGAAGGCGGGACAGGGGGCAATGAGCAGTTCTTC,CASEGGTGGNEQFF
.,TRBJ1-2,.,TRBV2,TGTGCCAGCAGTGAAGTCCACAGCTTGAGGGGCTACACCTTC,CASSEVHSLRGYTF
.,TRBJ1-1,.,TRBV7-8,TGTGCCAGCAGCTTAGTGACCCAAGGGACTGAAGCTTTCTTT,CASSLVTQGTEAFF
.,TRBJ2-3,.,TRBV7-9,TGTGCCAGCAGCGCGAGGACTATCACAATCACAGATACGCAGTATTTT,CASSARTITITDTQYF
.,TRBJ2-1,TRBD2,TRBV5-1,TGCGCCAGCAGCTTGGTGACTAGCGGGGGGTACAATGAGCAGTTCTTC,CASSLVTSGGYNEQFF
.,TRBJ1-5,TRBD1,TRBV27,TGTGCCAGCAGTCCGTACAGGGGGCTACCTAGCAATCAGCCCCAGCATTTT,CASSPYRGLPSNQPQHF
.,TRBJ1-2,.,TRBV12-3/TRBV12-4,TGTGCCAGCAGTTTCCGGTTCTATGGCTACACCTTC,CASSFRFYGYTF
.,TRBJ2-5,.,TRBV7-9,TGTGCCAGCAGGCCCGACACAGGGCCCGGGGGGACCCAGTACTTC,CASRPDTGPGGTQYF
.,TRBJ1-2,TRBD1,TRBV7-2,TGTGCCAGCAGCCCCGACCCAGGGGGCGGCTATGGCTACACCTTC,CASSPDPGGGYGYTF
.,TRBJ2-7,.,TRBV10-3,TGTGCCATCAGTGCGTATGACATCCACGAGCAGTACTTC,CAISAYDIHEQYF
.,TRBJ2-7,.,TRBV2,TGTGCCAGCAGTGTTGGTTACGAGCAGTACTTC,CASSVGYEQYF
.,TRBJ1-1,.,TRBV3-1/TRBV3-2,TGTGCCAGCAGCCAAATGAGCGAAGCTTTCTTT,CASSQMSEAFF
.,TRBJ2-5,.,TRBV7-8,TGTGCCAGCAGCTTAGGTTTGTCAGGGATCCAAGAGACCCAGTACTTC,CASSLGLSGIQETQYF
once,TRBJ1-1,.,TRBV19,TGTGCCAGTAGTATAGGGTCCGGGAACACTGAAGCTTTCTTT,CASSIGSGNTEAFF
.,TRBJ2-2,.,TRBV4-3,TGCGCCAGCAGCCAAGATTCGACAGCAAACACCGGGGAGCTGTTTTTT,CASSQDSTANTGELFF
.,TRBJ2-3,.,TRBV12-5,TGTGCTAGTGGTTTGGTACGGGCAGCCACAGATACGCAGTATTTT,CASGLVRAATDTQYF
.,TRBJ1-2,TRBD1,TRBV18,TGTGCCAGCTCACCACAGACAGGGTTGAACTATGGCTACACCTTC,CASSPQTGLNYGYTF
.,TRBJ1-1,TRBD1,TRBV2,TGTGCCAGCAGTATTGACAGGGTGAACACTGAAGCTTTCTTT,CASSIDRVNTEAFF
once,TRBJ1-2,.,TRBV15,TGTGCCACCAGCCGGGGGCAGTTGATTCAGGGCTATGGCTACACCTTC,CATSRGQLIQGYGYTF
.,TRBJ1-2,.,TRBV29-1,TGCAGCGTTGATCCGGGCTATGGCTACACCTTC,CSVDPGYGYTF
.,TRBJ1-2,TRBD1,TRBV9,TGTGCCAGCAGCGCCACTCAGGGGGCCGTGAGTGGCTACACCTTC,CASSATQGAVSGYTF
.,TRBJ1-2,.,TRBV27,TGTGCCAGCAGCCGAACGACAGGTTCCCCCTATGGCTACACCTTC,CASSRTTGSPYGYTF
.,TRBJ2-1,TRBD2,TRBV5-1,TGCGCCAGCAGCTTGGGAGTGGCTAGCGGGGGCAATGAGCAGTTCTTC,CASSLGVASGGNEQFF
.,TRBJ2-2,.,TRBV4-3,TGCGCCAGCAGCCAAGTCATCTGGGCGGGGGCCGGGCGTGGCGGGGAGCTGTTTTTT,CASSQVIWAGAGRGGELFF
.,TRBJ1-5,TRBD1,TRBV5-6,TGTGCCAGCAGCAGGGACAGTAGCAATCAGCCCCAGCATTTT,CASSRDSSNQPQHF
.,TRBJ2-1,.,TRBV7-2,TGTGCCAGCAGCCCTCAGGCTGAGCAGTTCTTC,CASSPQAEQFF
.,TRBJ2-7,.,TRBV11-2,TGTGCCAGCAGCTTACAAACTAGCAGCTACGAGCAGTACTTC,CASSLQTSSYEQYF
.,TRBJ1-2,.,TRBV6-5,TGTGCCAGCAGAGTGGTCACTAACTATGGCTACACCTTC,CASRVVTNYGYTF
once,TRBJ2-1,TRBD2,TRBV6-2/TRBV6-3,TGTGCCAGCAGTTCCGGGGGGGCCAGCGAGCAGTTCTTC,CASSSGGASEQFF
.,TRBJ1-2,.,TRBV9,TGTGCCAGCAGCGTAGATTCAGGGGAAGATGGCTACACCTTC,CASSVDSGEDGYTF